This TCR beta chain originates from a study of response to subunit inactivated influenza vaccine (dated by TCRdb to the late 2010s). For context, the study as a whole: To follow how T cells responded to a trivalent subunit inactivated influenza vaccine, the researchers relied on deep quantitative profiling of the T cell receptor repertoire.

Results and caveats for the whole study, not just this receptor: According to the authors, only a limited number of new T cells may be recruited by each seasonal influenza vaccination.

The receptor library was made with RT-PCR. Sequencer: Illumina HiSeq 2500. TCRdb itself trimmed the public reads at Q25 with fastp, ran MiXCR and retained productive beta chains. Each record represents a unique CDR3 protein, reported with the most common genes and DNA among its rows. The sample table lists fewer than 400,000 distinct CDR3 sequences, about a fifth of them with a count of one. 10% to 13% of the sample is in the top ten clones. Reading the germline V gene gives CDR1 SGHVS and CDR2 FNYEAQ. V and J are truncated by 5 bases and 0 bases respectively, leaving an intervening sequence of 17 bases. Counted from cysteine to phenylalanine, this CDR3 has 16 amino acids. Just the 48-base CDR3 DNA is kept, in frame starting at base 1. Of note for this clonotype: It lacks a known antigen. Base qualities were left out, and no much larger clone turns up one base away.

This receptor was taken from a man aged 45 to 75 who received an inactivated influenza vaccine. Donor details come from another sample of the same person, matched by shared clones. The sequence links TRBV7-6 to TRBJ2-7; TRBD2 is a possible D gene, resting on 6 matching bases. The sequencing here drew on PBMCs from blood, taken 21 months after vaccination. The DNA sequence is as follows: TGTGCCAGCAGCAAGACCCCGGGACTGGACTCCTACGAGCAGTACTTC. This is translated as CASSKTPGLDSYEQYF.